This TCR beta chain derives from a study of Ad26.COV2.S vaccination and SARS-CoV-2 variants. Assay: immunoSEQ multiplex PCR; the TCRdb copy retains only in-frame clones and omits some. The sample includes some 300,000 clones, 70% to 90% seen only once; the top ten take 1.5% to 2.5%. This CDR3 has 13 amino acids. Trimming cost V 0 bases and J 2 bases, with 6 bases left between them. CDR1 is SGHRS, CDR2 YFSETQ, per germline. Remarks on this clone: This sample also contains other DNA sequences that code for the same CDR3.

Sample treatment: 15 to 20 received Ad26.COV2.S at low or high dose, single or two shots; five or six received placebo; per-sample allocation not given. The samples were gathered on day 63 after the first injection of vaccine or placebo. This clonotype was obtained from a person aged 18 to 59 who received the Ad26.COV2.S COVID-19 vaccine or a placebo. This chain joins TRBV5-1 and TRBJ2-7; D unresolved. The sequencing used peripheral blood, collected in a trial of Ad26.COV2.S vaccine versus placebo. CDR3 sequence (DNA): TGCGCCAGCAGCTTGGAGCACCCCTACGAGCAGTACTTC. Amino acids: CASSLEHPYEQYF.